This T cell receptor beta chain stems from a study of T cells in Graves' hyperthyroidism and ophthalmopathy. Overall study findings and caveats: Blood also showed most of the thyroid clonotypes that were expanded above 0.001.

Regions amplified from RNA transcripts were the TCR beta CDR3 regions. With the HTBI primer set, the TCR CDR3 went through a first round of RT-PCR. TCRdb analysed the multiplex PCR reads with MiXCR anew, one entry per CDR3 protein. This sample carries more than 500,000 distinct CDR3 sequences, about 16% of them seen once, and the ten largest clones take about 29%. Disease lasting under 3 months, a NOSPECS grade of at least 4, and a Clinical Activity Score of at least 3 were features of the ophthalmopathy patients. This clonotype was found many times. The antigen is not known. The CDR3 runs 16 residues. V lost 5 bases, J lost 5 bases, and 7 bases stayed unmatched. CDR1 is MNHNS and CDR2 is SASEGT in the germline V gene.

This sequence was found in a woman in her 30s with Graves' ophthalmopathy. The sample comprised blood. This rearrangement joins TRBV6-1 to TRBJ2-7; 15 bases fit TRBD2. CDR3 in amino acids: CASSSPGTSGRNEQYF. CDR3 sequence (DNA): TGTGCCAGCAGTTCCCCCGGGACTAGCGGGAGGAACGAGCAGTACTTC.